One sample yielded the 6 T cell receptor beta chains listed below, sequenced in a study of blood T cell repertoires in COVID-19. Clones were read by immunoSEQ multiplex PCR, and TCRdb kept only the in-frame ones, dropping some. The sample contains 130,000 or so clones, almost 70% of which appear only once. The sample was peripheral blood. These receptors originate from a woman between 70 and 85 years old with acute or convalescent COVID-19.

The chain carries TRBV29-1 and TRBJ1-1; D is ambiguous. V was pared by 5 bases and J by 0 bases, with 7 bases between. The germline V gene has CDR1 SQVTM and CDR2 ANQGSEA. The CDR3 loop spans 12 amino acids. This CDR3 is CSVSTVNTEAFF. DNA for the CDR3: TGCAGCGTTTCAACAGTGAACACTGAAGCTTTCTTT.

The chain is built from TRBV4-2 and TRBJ1-2; D is ambiguous. V was pared by 2 bases and J by 4 bases, with 8 bases between. The CDR3 consists of 13 residues. Germline V lookup: CDR1 LGHNA, CDR2 YNFKEQ. The CDR3 DNA is TGTGCCAGCAGCCAAAGGCCGGGCTATGGCTACACCTTC. Residues: CASSQRPGYGYTF.

The rearrangement links TRBV15 to TRBJ1-5, with 7 bases aligning to TRBD1. The germline V gene encodes CDR1 LNHNV and CDR2 YYDKDF (reference sequence). J gave up 0 bases and V 5 bases, and 7 bases lay outside the gene matches. The CDR3 covers 16 residues. The CDR3 region is CATSGRDSHSNQPQHF. In DNA form, the CDR3 reads TGTGCCACCAGCGGCCGGGACAGCCATAGCAATCAGCCCCAGCATTTT.

The chain recombines TRBV28 with TRBJ1-1, with D possibly being TRBD1 (5 bases). Per the germline V gene, CDR1 is MDHEN and CDR2 is SYDVKM. The CDR3 is 16 amino acids. The V gene lost 5 bases and the J gene lost 1 base, with 17 bases spanning the gap. The CDR3 DNA reads TGTGCCAGCAGTAACTCCCGGGACTGGGCGAACACTGAAGCTTTCTTT. Translated, it gives CASSNSRDWANTEAFF.

The V and J genes are TRBV28 and TRBJ2-7; the D gene is possibly TRBD1 (6 bases). There are 15 residues in the CDR3. The V gene lost 8 bases and the J gene lost 3 bases, with 20 bases spanning the gap. Germline values: CDR1 MDHEN, CDR2 SYDVKM. DNA for the CDR3: TGTGCCAGCCATTCAGGGGCACAGGGTCTCTACGAGCAGTACTTC. It specifies CASHSGAQGLYEQYF.

The chain joins TRBV2 to TRBJ2-3; TRBD2 matches at 7 bases. J was trimmed by 1 base and V by 11 bases; bases with no gene match: 6. The germline CDR1 and CDR2 sequences are SNHLY and FYNNEI. This CDR3 has 13 residues. The CDR3 region has the DNA TGTGCCGCACAGCGGGGACGCACAGATACGCAGTATTTT. Translation gives CAAQRGRTDTQYF.